The 4 T cell receptor beta chains listed next were all sequenced from one sample in a study of T cells after yellow fever vaccination. TCRdb independently ran MiXCR on the 5' RACE reads; one entry per CDR3 protein. The data hold some 560,000 distinct CDR3 sequences, with around 21% observed a single time. Sequenced material: PBMCs, taken 15 days after the yellow fever booster vaccination. The receptor source for this set is a young man who received the YFV17D yellow fever vaccine.

There are a few counts of this clonotype. The V and J genes are TRBV6-5 and TRBJ2-5; 10 nucleotides line up with TRBD2. V lost 0 bases to trimming and J lost 2 bases; unmatched junction nucleotides: 3. Germline values: CDR1 MNHEY, CDR2 SVGAGI. CDR3 size: 16 residues. The CDR3 nucleotides read TGTGCCAGCAGTTACTCCGGACTAGCGGTTCAAGAGACCCAGTACTTC. Translation gives CASSYSGLAVQETQYF.

This clonotype was seen more than once but under ten times. The CDR3 bases are TGTGCCAGCGGACAGGTGAGCAATCAGCCCCAGCATTTT. Translating gives CASGQVSNQPQHF. The V call is TRBV6-1, the J call TRBJ1-5, with 7 bases lining up with TRBD1. Trimming removed 8 bases from V and 1 base from J; junction bases left unmatched: 2. This CDR3 has 13 residues. Per the germline V gene, CDR1 is MNHNS and CDR2 is SASEGT.

This clonotype was observed a handful of times. The CDR3 sequence: CSARGGGQETQYF. CDR3 bases: TGCAGTGCTAGAGGGGGGGGTCAAGAGACCCAGTACTTC. J is TRBJ2-5 and V is TRBV20-1; 7 nucleotides line up with TRBD2. The CDR3 spans 13 residues. From germline, CDR1 is DFQATT and CDR2 SNEGSKA (reference sequence). After removal of 1 base from V and 2 bases from J, the junction contained 1 base not matched to a gene.

This clonotype has a handful of counts. J is TRBJ2-3 and V is TRBV27, with 8 bases that match TRBD1. The CDR3 length is 15 residues. Germline V gives CDR1 MNHEY, CDR2 SMNVEV (reference sequence). V trimming: 5 bases; J trimming: 1 base; junction bases outside the gene matches: 5. CDR3 bases: TGTGCCAGCAGTAGGACAGGGTTTGGCACAGATACGCAGTATTTT. Protein sequence: CASSRTGFGTDTQYF.